The 16 T cell receptor beta chains reported below all come from one sample, sequenced in a study of CD8 T cells in ankylosing spondylitis (dated by TCRdb to 2016 to 2017). General study outcomes and caveats: Blood from ankylosing spondylitis patients appeared to be characterized by a TCR beta motif made up of about 8 highly homologous amino acid variants.

The method behind the library was 5' RACE. TCRdb records Illumina HiSeq 2500 as the sequencer. The public reads were reprocessed in TCRdb via fastp at Q25 and MiXCR, keeping in-frame beta chains. Rows are unified per CDR3 protein, each entry keeping the most common DNA and genes. Counted in this sample were some 450,000 distinct CDR3 sequences; over 15% of them appeared once. The ten largest clonotypes hold approximately 1% of the sample. Antigen specificity for these receptors is unknown. Sequencing input: blood, either unsorted or a sorted T cell fraction (not recorded which). The receptors come from a male donor with ankylosing spondylitis.

V and J are TRBV6-2 or TRBV6-3 and TRBJ1-1; TRBD1 agrees at 7 bases. Germline lookup yields CDR1 MNHEY and CDR2 SVGEGT. The CDR3 runs 12 residues. With 4 bases clipped from V and 7 bases from J, the junction kept 3 bases outside the gene matches. CDR3 sequence (DNA): TGTGCCAGCAGTTTCGACAGGGATGAAGCTTTCTTT. Its translation is CASSFDRDEAFF.

This clonotype was recorded many times. The V and J genes are TRBV5-1 and TRBJ2-5, with D perhaps TRBD1 (6 bases). Germline V lookup: CDR1 SGHRS, CDR2 YFSETQ. The germline V and J ends were trimmed by 4 bases and 1 base, with 14 bases remaining between them. The CDR3 length is 15 residues. This chain's CDR3 is CASSTHARGQETQYF. DNA of the CDR3: TGCGCCAGCAGCACCCATGCCAGGGGCCAAGAGACCCAGTACTTC. The whole variable domain, remainder taken from reference TRBV5-1 and TRBJ2-5, is KAGVTQTPRYLIKTRGQQVTLSCSPISGHRSVSWYQQTPGQGLQFLFEYFSETQRNKGNFPGRFSGRQFSNSRSEMNVSTLELGDSALYLCASSTHARGQETQYFGPGTRLLVL.

This clonotype showed up many times. The chain carries TRBV7-2 and TRBJ2-1; no firm D call. Germline V gene sequence: CDR1 SGHTA, CDR2 FQGNSA. The CDR3 has 13 amino acids. Deletions cut 1 base from V and 8 bases from J, with 9 bases between. The CDR3 DNA is TGTGCCAGCAGCTTAGGACGGCCATATGAGCAGTTCTTC. Translating gives CASSLGRPYEQFF.

The chain employs TRBV20-1 and TRBJ1-5; the D is unclear. The V gene lost 0 bases and the J gene lost 5 bases, with 14 bases spanning the gap. CDR3 length: 15 amino acids. Germline V CDR1 and CDR2: DFQATT, SNEGSKA (reference sequence). CDR3 sequence: CSAREGGFAYQPQHF. DNA for the CDR3: TGCAGTGCTAGAGAGGGAGGCTTCGCTTATCAGCCCCAGCATTTT.

The J gene is TRBJ2-3, the V gene TRBV7-9; TRBD2 matches 13 bases. Germline CDR1 reads SEHNR; CDR2 reads FQNEAQ (reference sequence). This CDR3 contains 16 residues. V trimming: 1 base; J trimming: 3 bases; junction bases outside the gene matches: 1. The DNA of the CDR3 is TGTGCCAGCAGCTTAGGGACTAGCGGGAGTACAGATACGCAGTATTTT. Encoded protein: CASSLGTSGSTDTQYF.

The rearrangement uses TRBV4-3 and TRBJ2-7; 7 nucleotides match TRBD1. Germline CDR1 LGHNA, CDR2 YSLEER. The CDR3 contains 16 residues. Trimming cost V 0 bases and J 4 bases; bases outside gene matches: 9. The CDR3 here is CASSQDTGAFYYEQYF. DNA for the CDR3: TGCGCCAGCAGCCAAGATACAGGGGCCTTCTATTACGAGCAGTACTTC.

The J gene is TRBJ2-5, the V gene TRBV2; TRBD1 or TRBD2 may be the D gene (6 bases each). CDR3 length: 13 residues. The germline V gene encodes CDR1 SNHLY and CDR2 FYNNEI. Trimming left V 6 bases short and J 4 bases short, with 12 bases between. Written as DNA, the CDR3 is TGTGCCAGCAGATCAGGGGAGGTAGAGACCCAGTACTTC. Translation gives CASRSGEVETQYF.

The rearrangement links TRBV6-1 to TRBJ1-2; 7 positions match TRBD1. V was pared by 9 bases and J by 4 bases, with 8 bases of the junction left unmatched. In germline, CDR1 is MNHNS, CDR2 SASEGT. The CDR3 length is 13 residues. The CDR3 DNA reads TGTGCCAGTGGAACGGGACAGAGCTATGGCTACACCTTC. Its protein is CASGTGQSYGYTF.

This chain links TRBV10-1 with TRBJ1-1; the D gene is possibly TRBD1 (6 bases). The CDR3 totals 15 residues. Between the trimmed V and J ends, which lost 2 bases and 5 bases, there was a span of 15 bases. Germline-derived CDR1 and CDR2 are WNHNN and SYGVQD (reference sequence). The CDR3 here is CASSETRGIRTEAFF. The CDR3 nucleotides are TGCGCCAGCAGTGAGACCAGGGGCATCAGGACTGAAGCTTTCTTT.

This clonotype was counted a few times. This rearrangement joins TRBV7-8 to TRBJ2-7, with 11 bases matching TRBD1. After removal of 5 bases from V and 3 bases from J, the junction contained 12 bases not matched to a gene. Germline V gene data show CDR1 as SGHVS and CDR2 as FQNEAQ. This CDR3 spans 17 amino acids. CDR3 sequence (DNA): TGTGCCAGCAGCATAACGGTTCCGGGACAGGGGGGCTACGAGCAGTACTTC. This gives the protein CASSITVPGQGGYEQYF. Complete variable domain (other parts from reference TRBV7-8 and TRBJ2-7): GAGVSQSPRYKVAKRGQDVALRCDPISGHVSLFWYQQALGQGPEFLTYFQNEAQLDKSGLPSDRFFAERPEGSVSTLKIQRTQQEDSAVYLCASSITVPGQGGYEQYFGPGTRLTVT.

The chain links TRBV6-5 to TRBJ1-1, with 7 bases fitting TRBD1. The CDR3 consists of 12 residues. Losses at the gene ends were 6 bases for V and 7 bases for J; bases not matched to a gene: 5. CDR1 and CDR2 from the germline V gene are MNHEY and SVGAGI. CDR3 protein: CASSSWTGEAFF. CDR3 nucleotides: TGTGCCAGCAGCTCATGGACAGGTGAAGCTTTCTTT.

This clonotype was detected only a few times. This chain connects TRBV5-1 to TRBJ2-1, with 12 bases identical to TRBD2. Germline V CDR1 and CDR2: SGHRS, YFSETQ. The CDR3 contains 15 residues. V was pared by 3 bases and J by 3 bases, with 1 base of the junction left unmatched. The CDR3 protein is CASSWTSGVYNEQFF. CDR3 coding DNA: TGCGCCAGCAGCTGGACTAGCGGGGTCTACAATGAGCAGTTCTTC.

The chain combines TRBV11-2 with TRBJ2-2; D uncertain. V lost 7 bases and J 4 bases, leaving 4 bases between the germline ends. Germline V lookup: CDR1 SGHAT, CDR2 FQNNGV. The CDR3 consists of 11 residues. The DNA for the CDR3 is TGTGCCAGCACCACCACCGGGGAGCTGTTTTTT. It codes for CASTTTGELFF.

This clonotype has a handful of counts. The genes are TRBV5-1 and TRBJ2-7; 12 nucleotides align to TRBD1. CDR1 and CDR2 (germline): SGHRS, YFSETQ. The CDR3 extends over 18 amino acids. Trimming at V came to 1 base and at J to 2 bases, leaving 10 bases not matched to a gene. CDR3 in amino acids: CASSLNRDRGQKTYEQYF. CDR3 nucleotides: TGCGCCAGCAGCTTGAACAGGGACAGGGGGCAGAAAACCTACGAGCAGTACTTC.

There are many counts of this clonotype. This chain links TRBV28 with TRBJ2-3, with D perhaps being TRBD1 or TRBD2 (5 bases each). CDR1 and CDR2 (germline): MDHEN, SYDVKM. Trimming pared 3 bases from V and 2 bases from J, leaving 12 bases between. CDR3 size: 15 residues. The CDR3 is CASSFRGRATDTQYF. The CDR3 bases are TGTGCCAGCAGTTTCCGGGGCAGAGCCACAGATACGCAGTATTTT.

This clonotype turned up a few times. The chain joins TRBV9 to TRBJ1-1, with D maybe TRBD1 (5 bases). V was clipped by 0 bases and J by 11 bases, with 14 bases between them. CDR1 is SGDLS and CDR2 is YYNGEE in the germline V gene. The CDR3 totals 13 residues. CDR3 bases: TGTGCCAGCAGCGTAGATCGGGGCACTCGGGCTTTCTTT. Its protein is CASSVDRGTRAFF. Drawing the rest from reference TRBV9 and TRBJ1-1, the complete variable domain is DSGVTQTPKHLITATGQRVTLRCSPRSGDLSVYWYQQSLDQGLQFLIQYYNGEERAKGNILERFSAQQFPDLHSELNLSSLELGDSALYFCASSVDRGTRAFFGQGTRLTVV.